Sequencing of this T cell receptor (beta chain) was carried out in a study of T cell repertoires in cytomegalovirus infection (dated by TCRdb to the late 2010s). Turning to the overall study: Alongside well-studied HLA-B-restricted epitopes, the peptide stimulations were aimed at recently identified HLA-C-restricted CMV epitopes, whose presentation resists viral immunomodulation. Donor HLA type was relevant to the analysis, because carriage of CMV infection together with the matching HLA type was indicated by public TCR beta signatures.

About this clonotype: It has no known antigen specificity. Within one base of it there is no much larger clone, and no base qualities were kept.

Compared with germline, V lacks 5 bases and J lacks 6 bases; bases without a gene match: 4. Including cysteine and phenylalanine, the CDR3 has 14 amino acids. Of the read, only the CDR3 DNA is kept; its 42 bases are in frame from base 1. CDR1 and CDR2 were assigned from the germline V gene as MNHEY and SVGAGI. Reads for this sample came from an Illumina HiSeq 1500. The public reads were run again by TCRdb, first through fastp at Q25 and then through MiXCR, and only productive beta chains were kept. Merged by CDR3 protein, the rows form single entries marked with the most common genes and DNA. Here the sample has hundreds of thousands of distinct CDR3 sequences; around 30% occur a single time. The ten largest clones represent over 15% of the sample. General study outcomes and caveats: Cumulative frequency of public TCR beta family members discriminated carriers of CMV infection plus the relevant HLA type in this cohort and an independent approximately 360-donor cohort. The ex vivo response was dominated by HLA-C-restricted CMV-specific TCR beta clonotypes, which also provided the single most frequent clonotype in two of eight donors.

Reading the label with the study, this specimen's treatment or condition is: in vitro stimulation with specific CMV peptide epitopes to enrich CMV-specific T cells. Specimen: cultured PBMCs, collected from culture after CMV antigen stimulation. The sequence is built from TRBV6-5 and TRBJ2-1, with TRBD2 matching 10 junction bases. The clonotype originates from a human donor in good health (CMV status not recorded). Some clones in this sample may be carry-over from other donors' samples. In nucleotide form, the sequence is TGTGCCAGCAGTCTAGCGGGAGTCGGCAATGAGCAGTTCTTC. Its protein is CASSLAGVGNEQFF.